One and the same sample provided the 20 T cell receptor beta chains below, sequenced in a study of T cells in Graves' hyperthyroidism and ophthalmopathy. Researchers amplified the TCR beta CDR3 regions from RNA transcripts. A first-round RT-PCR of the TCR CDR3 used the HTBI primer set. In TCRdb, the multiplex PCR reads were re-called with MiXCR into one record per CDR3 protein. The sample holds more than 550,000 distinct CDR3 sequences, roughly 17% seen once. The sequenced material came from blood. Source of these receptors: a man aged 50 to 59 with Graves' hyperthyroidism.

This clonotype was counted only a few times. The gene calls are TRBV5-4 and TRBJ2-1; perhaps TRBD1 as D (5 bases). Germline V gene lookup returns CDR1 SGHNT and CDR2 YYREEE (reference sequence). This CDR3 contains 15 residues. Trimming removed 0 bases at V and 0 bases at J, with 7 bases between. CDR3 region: CASSLAQGSYNEQFF. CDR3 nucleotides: TGTGCCAGCAGCTTGGCGCAGGGCTCCTACAATGAGCAGTTCTTC.

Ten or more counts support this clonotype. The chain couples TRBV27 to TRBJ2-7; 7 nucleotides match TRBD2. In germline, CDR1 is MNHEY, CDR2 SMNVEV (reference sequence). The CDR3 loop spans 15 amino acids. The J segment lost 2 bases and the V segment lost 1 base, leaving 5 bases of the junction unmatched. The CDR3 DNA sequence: TGTGCCAGCAGTTTATATACGGGAGGCACCTACGAGCAGTACTTC. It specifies CASSLYTGGTYEQYF.

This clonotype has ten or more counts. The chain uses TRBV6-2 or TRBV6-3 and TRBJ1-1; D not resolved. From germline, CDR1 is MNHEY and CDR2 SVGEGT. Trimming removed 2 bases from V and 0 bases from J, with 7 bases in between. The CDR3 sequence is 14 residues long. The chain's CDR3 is CASSYGHMNTEAFF. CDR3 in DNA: TGTGCCAGCAGTTACGGTCATATGAACACTGAAGCTTTCTTT.

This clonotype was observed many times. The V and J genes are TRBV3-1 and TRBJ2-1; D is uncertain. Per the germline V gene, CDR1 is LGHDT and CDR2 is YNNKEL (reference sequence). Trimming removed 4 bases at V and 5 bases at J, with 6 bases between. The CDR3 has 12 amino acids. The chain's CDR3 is CASSPRDNEQFF. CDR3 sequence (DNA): TGTGCCAGCAGCCCCAGAGACAATGAGCAGTTCTTC.

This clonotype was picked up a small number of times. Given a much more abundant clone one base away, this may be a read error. CDR3 in amino acids: CASSLVGQGPDTGELFF. DNA for the CDR3: TGTGCCAGCAGCTTAGTAGGACAGGGTCCGGACACCGGGGAGCTGTTTTTT. The gene calls are TRBV11-2 and TRBJ2-2; 8 nucleotides match TRBD1. Germline values: CDR1 SGHAT, CDR2 FQNNGV. The CDR3 sequence is 17 residues long. V lost 1 base and J lost 3; bases outside the gene matches: 7.

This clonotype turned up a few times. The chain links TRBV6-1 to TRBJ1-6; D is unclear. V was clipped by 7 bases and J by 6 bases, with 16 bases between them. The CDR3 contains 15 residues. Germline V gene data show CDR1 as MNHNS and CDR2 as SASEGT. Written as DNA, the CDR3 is TGTGCCAGCACAGACTCAGGATGGAGTAATTCACCCCTCCACTTT. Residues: CASTDSGWSNSPLHF.

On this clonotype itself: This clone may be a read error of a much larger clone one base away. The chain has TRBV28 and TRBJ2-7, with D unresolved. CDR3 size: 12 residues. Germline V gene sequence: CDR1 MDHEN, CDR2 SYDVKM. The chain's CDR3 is CASSPRDYEKYF. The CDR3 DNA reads TGTGCCAGCAGTCCACGTGATTACGAGAAGTACTTC.

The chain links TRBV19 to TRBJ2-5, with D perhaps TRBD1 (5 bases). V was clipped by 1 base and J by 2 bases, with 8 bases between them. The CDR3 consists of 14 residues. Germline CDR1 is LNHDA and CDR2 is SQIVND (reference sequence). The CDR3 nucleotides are TGTGCCAGTAGTATAGGGGCAGGGCAAGAGACCCAGTACTTC. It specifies CASSIGAGQETQYF.

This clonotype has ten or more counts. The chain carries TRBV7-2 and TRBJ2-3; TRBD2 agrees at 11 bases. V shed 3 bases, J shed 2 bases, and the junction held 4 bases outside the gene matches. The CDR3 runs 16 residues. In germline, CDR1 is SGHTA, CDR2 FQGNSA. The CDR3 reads CASSFLAGGPTDTQYF. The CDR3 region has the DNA TGTGCCAGCAGCTTTTTAGCGGGAGGGCCCACAGATACGCAGTATTTT.

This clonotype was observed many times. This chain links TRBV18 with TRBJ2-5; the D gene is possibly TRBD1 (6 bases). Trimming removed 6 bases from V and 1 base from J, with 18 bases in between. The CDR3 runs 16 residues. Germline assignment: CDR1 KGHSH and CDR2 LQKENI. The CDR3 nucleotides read TGTGCCAGCTCCCTAAACGGATGGACAGCCCAAGAGACCCAGTACTTC. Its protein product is CASSLNGWTAQETQYF.

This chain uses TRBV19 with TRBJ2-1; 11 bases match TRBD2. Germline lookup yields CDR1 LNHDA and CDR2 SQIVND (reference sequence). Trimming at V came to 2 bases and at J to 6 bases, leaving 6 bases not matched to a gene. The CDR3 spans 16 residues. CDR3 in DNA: TGTGCCAGTAGTATATTCAGACTAGCGGGAACCAATGAGCAGTTCTTC. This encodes CASSIFRLAGTNEQFF. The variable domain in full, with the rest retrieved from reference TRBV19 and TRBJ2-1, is DGGITQSPKYLFRKEGQNVTLSCEQNLNHDAMYWYRQDPGQGLRLIYYSQIVNDFQKGDIAEGYSVSREKKESFPLTVTSAQKNPTAFYLCASSIFRLAGTNEQFFGPGTRLTVL.

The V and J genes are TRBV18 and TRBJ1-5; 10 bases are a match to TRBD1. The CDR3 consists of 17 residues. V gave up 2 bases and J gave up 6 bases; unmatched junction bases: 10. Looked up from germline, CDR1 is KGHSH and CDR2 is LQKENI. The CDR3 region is CASSPTTGGSFGQPQHF. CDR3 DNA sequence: TGTGCCAGCTCACCAACGACAGGGGGCTCCTTCGGTCAGCCCCAGCATTTT. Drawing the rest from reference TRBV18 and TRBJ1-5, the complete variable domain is NAGVMQNPRHLVRRRGQEARLRCSPMKGHSHVYWYRQLPEEGLKFMVYLQKENIIDESGMPKERFSAEFPKEGPSILRIQQVVRGDSAAYFCASSPTTGGSFGQPQHFGDGTRLSIL.

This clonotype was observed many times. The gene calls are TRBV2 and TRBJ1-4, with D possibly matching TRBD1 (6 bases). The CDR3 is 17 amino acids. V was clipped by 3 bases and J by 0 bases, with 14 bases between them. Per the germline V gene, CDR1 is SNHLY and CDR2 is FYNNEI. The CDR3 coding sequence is TGTGCCAGCAGTGAGACAGGCCTTTTTGCAACTAATGAAAAACTGTTTTTT. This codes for CASSETGLFATNEKLFF.

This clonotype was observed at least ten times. The CDR3 DNA sequence: TGTGCCAGCAGTTTAGCGCATGGGAGCTATGGCTACACCTTC. Amino acids: CASSLAHGSYGYTF. V and J are TRBV12-3 or TRBV12-4 and TRBJ1-2; no clear D. CDR3 length: 14 residues. Trimming pared 0 bases from V and 4 bases from J, leaving 9 bases between.

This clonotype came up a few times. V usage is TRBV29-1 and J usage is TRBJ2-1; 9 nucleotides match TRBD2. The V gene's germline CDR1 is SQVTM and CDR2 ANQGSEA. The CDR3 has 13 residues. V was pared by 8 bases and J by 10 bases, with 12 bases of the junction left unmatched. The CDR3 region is CSSNGGRVGEQFF. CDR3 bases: TGCAGCTCCAATGGCGGGAGGGTAGGGGAGCAGTTCTTC.

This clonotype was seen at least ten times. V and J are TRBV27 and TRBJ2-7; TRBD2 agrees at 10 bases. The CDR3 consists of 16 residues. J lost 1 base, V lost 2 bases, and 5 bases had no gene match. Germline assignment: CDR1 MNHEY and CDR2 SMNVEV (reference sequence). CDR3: CASSLTSSGSSYEQYF. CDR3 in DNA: TGTGCCAGCAGTTTAACCTCTAGCGGGAGTTCCTACGAGCAGTACTTC.

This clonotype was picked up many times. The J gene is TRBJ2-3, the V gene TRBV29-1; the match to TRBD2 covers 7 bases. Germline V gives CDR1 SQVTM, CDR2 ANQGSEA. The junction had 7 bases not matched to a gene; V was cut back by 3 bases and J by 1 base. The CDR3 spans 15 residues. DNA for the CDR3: TGCAGCGTTGAGGCCTTAGCGGGCCGCACAGATACGCAGTATTTT. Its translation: CSVEALAGRTDTQYF.

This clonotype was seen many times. CDR3 amino acids: CAWSAGPHTSYTF. The CDR3 DNA reads as TGTGCCTGGAGTGCGGGGCCTCATACTAGCTACACCTTC. This chain links TRBV30 with TRBJ1-2; maybe TRBD1 (5 bases). Germline values: CDR1 GTSNPN, CDR2 SVGIG (reference sequence). This CDR3 has 13 amino acids. Trimming stripped 1 base from V and 9 bases from J, with 15 bases between.

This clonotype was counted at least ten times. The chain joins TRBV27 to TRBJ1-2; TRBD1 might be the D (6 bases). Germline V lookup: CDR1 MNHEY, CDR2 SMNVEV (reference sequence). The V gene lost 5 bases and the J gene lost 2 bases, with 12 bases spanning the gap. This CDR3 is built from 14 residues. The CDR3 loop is CASSPIDRNYGYTF. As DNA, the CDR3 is TGTGCCAGCAGTCCCATAGACAGGAACTATGGCTACACCTTC.

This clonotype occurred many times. The CDR3 is CASSLRVVGQGSSYEQYF. The CDR3 bases are TGTGCCAGCAGTTTAAGGGTTGTGGGACAGGGGAGCTCCTACGAGCAGTACTTC. The chain combines TRBV27 with TRBJ2-7; 10 positions match TRBD1. CDR1 and CDR2 from the germline V gene are MNHEY and SMNVEV (reference sequence). This CDR3 region has 18 residues. The V gene end was trimmed by 2 bases and the J gene end by 0 bases; junction bases not matched to a gene: 10.